The 8 T cell receptor beta chains below were found in one sample sequenced in a study of blood T cell repertoires in COVID-19. Sequenced by immunoSEQ multiplex PCR; TCRdb stores in-frame clones only, minus some. The table lists a few hundred thousand clones, about 90% of them singletons. The sequenced sample was peripheral blood. The receptor set was obtained from a man aged 35 to 55 with acute or convalescent COVID-19.

This clone was seen a few times. The rearrangement uses TRBV5-1 and TRBJ2-5; possible D gene TRBD1, 7 bases. V was clipped by 4 bases and J by 6 bases, with 13 bases between them. The germline V gene has CDR1 SGHRS and CDR2 YFSETQ. The CDR3 is 13 amino acids. The CDR3 protein is CASSIADRQTQYF. CDR3 nucleotide sequence: TGCGCCAGCAGCATAGCGGACAGGCAGACCCAGTACTTC.

The gene calls are TRBV28 and TRBJ1-2, with 8 positions matching TRBD1. Germline CDR1 reads MDHEN; CDR2 reads SYDVKM. V shed 6 bases and J 8 bases; nucleotides not matched to a gene: 11. The CDR3 is 14 amino acids. The DNA for the CDR3 is TGTGCCAGCAGCCGACCCGGGACAGGAGGCGGCTACACCTTC. Translated: CASSRPGTGGGYTF.

V gene TRBV19 combines with J gene TRBJ1-3; D unclear. The CDR3 runs to 13 residues. CDR1 LNHDA and CDR2 SQIVND come from the germline V gene (reference sequence). V dropped 7 bases and J dropped 0 bases, with 7 bases sitting between them. The CDR3 spells CASIPSSGNTIYF. The CDR3 DNA is TGTGCCAGTATTCCCAGCTCTGGAAACACCATATATTTT.

The rearrangement uses TRBV18 and TRBJ2-2; D call uncertain. Trimming cost V 6 bases and J 6 bases, with 11 bases left between them. The CDR3 runs 13 residues. Per the germline V gene, CDR1 is KGHSH and CDR2 is LQKENI. CDR3 amino acids: CASSPFAAGELFF. DNA for the CDR3: TGTGCCAGCTCCCCGTTCGCGGCCGGGGAGCTGTTTTTT. Variable domain in full (rest from reference TRBV18 and TRBJ2-2): NAGVMQNPRHLVRRRGQEARLRCSPMKGHSHVYWYRQLPEEGLKFMVYLQKENIIDESGMPKERFSAEFPKEGPSILRIQQVVRGDSAAYFCASSPFAAGELFFGEGSRLTVL.

This chain uses TRBV19 with TRBJ1-2; the match to TRBD1 covers 9 bases. In germline, CDR1 is LNHDA, CDR2 SQIVND (reference sequence). This CDR3 is built from 14 residues. J was trimmed by 8 bases and V by 3 bases; bases with no gene match: 7. CDR3 sequence reads: CASSMEQGARGYTF. The CDR3 nucleotides read TGTGCCAGTAGTATGGAACAGGGGGCACGGGGCTACACCTTC.

The V gene is TRBV19, the J gene TRBJ1-5, with a weak D call TRBD1 (5 bases). The CDR3 is made up of 15 amino acids. Per the germline V gene, CDR1 is LNHDA and CDR2 is SQIVND (reference sequence). V shed 9 bases and J shed 5 bases, with 20 bases lying between them. CDR3 sequence reads: CASNPTGTHHQPQHF. CDR3 nucleotides: TGTGCCAGCAACCCCACGGGGACTCATCATCAGCCCCAGCATTTT.

The chain carries TRBV30 and TRBJ1-1; the D gene is possibly TRBD1 (5 bases). Germline V lookup: CDR1 GTSNPN, CDR2 SVGIG (reference sequence). Trimming shortened V by 3 bases and J by 1 base, and 9 bases separated the two germline ends. The CDR3 spans 13 residues. CDR3 sequence: CAWRTDKNTEAFF. CDR3 DNA: TGTGCCTGGAGGACGGACAAGAACACTGAAGCTTTCTTT. Full variable domain (rest looked up from reference TRBV30 and TRBJ1-1): SQTIHQWPATLVQPVGSPLSLECTVEGTSNPNLYWYRQAAGRGLQLLFYSVGIGQISSEVPQNLSASRPQDRQFILSSKKLLLSDSGFYLCAWRTDKNTEAFFGQGTRLTVV.

J is TRBJ2-7 and V is TRBV10-3; D is possibly TRBD2 (6 bases). V lost 2 bases and J lost 0, with 11 bases in between. The germline V gene has CDR1 ENHRY and CDR2 SYGVKD. This CDR3 has 15 residues. CDR3 loop: CAISERAGSSYEQYF. As DNA, the CDR3 is TGTGCCATCAGTGAGCGGGCGGGGAGCTCCTACGAGCAGTACTTC.